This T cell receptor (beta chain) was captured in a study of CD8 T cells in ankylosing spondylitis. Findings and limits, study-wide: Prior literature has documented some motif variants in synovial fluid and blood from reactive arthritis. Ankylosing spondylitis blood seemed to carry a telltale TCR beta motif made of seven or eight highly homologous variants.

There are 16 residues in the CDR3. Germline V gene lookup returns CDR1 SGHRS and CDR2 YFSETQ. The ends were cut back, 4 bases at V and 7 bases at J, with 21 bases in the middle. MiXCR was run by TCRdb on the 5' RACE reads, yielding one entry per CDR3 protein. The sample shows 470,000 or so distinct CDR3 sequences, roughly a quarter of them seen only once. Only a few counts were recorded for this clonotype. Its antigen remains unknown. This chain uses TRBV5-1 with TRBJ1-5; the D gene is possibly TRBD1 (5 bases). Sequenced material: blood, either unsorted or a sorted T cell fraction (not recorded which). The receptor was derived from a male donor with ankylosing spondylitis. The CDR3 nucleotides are TGCGCCAGCAGCCTTGGAAACGGCGGGGCGGGACAGCCCCAGCATTTT. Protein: CASSLGNGGAGQPQHF.